The 30 T cell receptor beta chains presented below share a single source sample, sequenced in a study of spatial heterogeneity in lung cancer. TCRdb called the 5' RACE reads again in MiXCR, with one record for every CDR3 protein. Of about 120,000 distinct CDR3 sequences listed, 9% to 15% are singletons. Described time point: blood at routine non-recurrence follow-up after resection. Whole RNA was taken from tumor, nontumor lung or frozen PBMC; it was then sequenced unsorted. The sequencing here drew on PBMCs, taken at follow-up. These receptors all come from a male donor with early-stage non-small cell lung cancer.

In this sample, this clonotype turned up a few times. The chain couples TRBV6-2 or TRBV6-3 to TRBJ2-7, with TRBD2 as a possible D gene (5 bases). Trimming pared 6 bases from V and 3 bases from J, leaving 18 bases between. Germline CDR1 and CDR2: MNHEY and SVGEGT. The CDR3 covers 15 residues. The CDR3 sequence: CASSLGARVNYEQYF. The CDR3 DNA reads TGTGCCAGCAGCCTCGGAGCGCGGGTGAACTACGAGCAGTACTTC.

The rearrangement uses TRBV29-1 and TRBJ2-1, with a weak D call TRBD1 (7 bases). This CDR3 has 16 amino acids. V lost 3 bases and J 6 bases, leaving 21 bases between the germline ends. Germline values: CDR1 SQVTM, CDR2 ANQGSEA. The CDR3 DNA reads TGCAGCGTTGAGGCCAGGGGGGAGAGCAGTCGCAATGAGCAGTTCTTC. Its translation: CSVEARGESSRNEQFF.

This clonotype occurred a few times. V usage is TRBV30 and J usage is TRBJ2-1; 12 nucleotides agree with TRBD2. The CDR3 runs 14 residues. Germline trimming cut 5 bases from V and 10 bases from J; bases unmatched to any gene: 9. Germline CDR1 is GTSNPN and CDR2 is SVGIG (reference sequence). The CDR3 loop is CAWGLAGGLGEQFF. The CDR3 nucleotides are TGTGCCTGGGGTCTAGCGGGGGGGCTAGGAGAGCAGTTCTTC.

The table lists this clonotype with a few counts. The chain employs TRBV5-1 and TRBJ1-1; a possible D gene is TRBD1 (5 bases). The germline V gene encodes CDR1 SGHRS and CDR2 YFSETQ. Trimming took off 3 bases at V and 4 bases at J, with 13 bases between the two ends. This CDR3 region has 14 residues. CDR3 region: CASSSGGGGTEAFF. The CDR3 bases are TGCGCCAGCAGCTCGGGCGGGGGAGGCACTGAAGCTTTCTTT.

This clonotype came up once. The chain recombines TRBV13 with TRBJ1-4; D is perhaps TRBD1 (5 bases). Deletions cut 3 bases from V and 5 bases from J, with 10 bases between. The germline V gene has CDR1 PRHDT and CDR2 FYEKMQ (reference sequence). The CDR3 runs 14 residues. CDR3 DNA sequence: TGTGCCAGCAGCTTGGGGACGCGGAATGAAAAACTGTTTTTT. The encoded protein is CASSLGTRNEKLFF.

This clonotype has a handful of counts. The chain is built from TRBV20-1 and TRBJ1-5; D is perhaps TRBD1 (5 bases). CDR1 and CDR2 from the germline V gene are DFQATT and SNEGSKA (reference sequence). V was shortened by 1 base and J by 4 bases, with 14 bases between the two germline ends. The CDR3 contains 15 residues. CDR3 protein: CSARVEQGNNQPQHF. The CDR3 nucleotides read TGCAGTGCTAGAGTTGAGCAGGGCAATAATCAGCCCCAGCATTTT.

The genes are TRBV4-1 and TRBJ2-5, with D hard to call. Between the trimmed V and J ends, which lost 0 bases and 1 base, there was a span of 9 bases. CDR1 MGHRA and CDR2 YSYEKL come from the germline V gene. CDR3 length equals 15 residues. The CDR3 DNA is TGCGCCAGCAGCCAAGATTGGGCCCGCCAAGAGACCCAGTACTTC. Its protein product is CASSQDWARQETQYF.

This clonotype was recorded at least ten times. J is TRBJ1-2 and V is TRBV10-3; TRBD1 is a possible D gene (5 bases). V dropped 8 bases and J dropped 4 bases, with 23 bases sitting between them. The CDR3 is made up of 16 amino acids. Germline V gene lookup returns CDR1 ENHRY and CDR2 SYGVKD. The CDR3 nucleotides are TGTGCCATCCCATCCTCTCCCCGGGGACCCTCCTATGGCTACACCTTC. This sequence encodes CAIPSSPRGPSYGYTF.

The chain uses TRBV19 and TRBJ2-3, with unresolved D. This CDR3 contains 15 residues. Germline V gene lookup returns CDR1 LNHDA and CDR2 SQIVND (reference sequence). V dropped 5 bases and J dropped 1 base, with 13 bases sitting between them. Here the CDR3 reads CASSPGLPGTDTQYF. The CDR3, as DNA: TGTGCCAGTAGTCCCGGGCTTCCTGGCACAGATACGCAGTATTTT.

The chain recombines TRBV28 with TRBJ2-5, with a tentative D call TRBD2 (6 bases). The CDR3 contains 14 residues. Germline CDR1 is MDHEN and CDR2 is SYDVKM. V was cut by 3 bases and J by 5 bases, with 13 bases left in between. The CDR3 spells CASSFLGDLETQYF. As DNA, the CDR3 is TGTGCCAGCAGTTTTCTGGGGGACTTGGAGACCCAGTACTTC.

The table lists this clonotype with a few counts. This chain connects TRBV7-9 to TRBJ2-5, with 10 bases that match TRBD1. The V segment lost 5 bases and the J segment 4 bases; nucleotides outside the gene matches: 10. CDR3 length: 16 amino acids. The germline V gene encodes CDR1 SEHNR and CDR2 FQNEAQ (reference sequence). The CDR3 reads CASSLPTGGRGETQYF. The CDR3 DNA is TGTGCCAGCAGCCTCCCGACAGGGGGCAGGGGAGAGACCCAGTACTTC.

At least ten counts were recorded for this clonotype. The chain recombines TRBV10-3 with TRBJ1-1; 7 bases line up with TRBD1. J gave up 6 bases and V 3 bases, and 7 bases lay outside the gene matches. CDR3 length: 14 residues. The germline gives CDR1 ENHRY, CDR2 SYGVKD. The DNA of the CDR3 is TGTGCCATCAGTGAATTCGAGGGGGCCGCTGAAGCTTTCTTT. This translates into CAISEFEGAAEAFF.

The chain carries TRBV30 and TRBJ1-5, with D possibly TRBD1 on 5 matching bases. CDR1 and CDR2 from the germline V gene are GTSNPN and SVGIG (reference sequence). V gave up 1 base and J gave up 2 bases, with 18 bases separating them. The CDR3 consists of 17 residues. The CDR3 is CAWSGGAGIVGNQPQHF. CDR3 bases: TGTGCCTGGAGTGGAGGGGCGGGAATCGTCGGCAATCAGCCCCAGCATTTT.

This clonotype was observed a handful of times. The chain recombines TRBV20-1 with TRBJ2-7, with 12 nucleotides matching TRBD1. The length of the CDR3 is 15 residues. The V gene's germline CDR1 is DFQATT and CDR2 SNEGSKA (reference sequence). V gave up 6 bases and J gave up 3 bases; unmatched junction bases: 9. CDR3 sequence (DNA): TGCAGTGCGACACCGGGACAGGGGGCAATCTACGAGCAGTACTTC. It specifies CSATPGQGAIYEQYF.

Here the CDR3 reads CASSLGRQGSNTEAFF. DNA for the CDR3: TGCGCCAGCAGCTTGGGAAGGCAGGGGTCGAACACTGAAGCTTTCTTT. The V call is TRBV5-1, the J call TRBJ1-1, with a tentative D call TRBD1 (6 bases). The CDR3 extends over 16 amino acids. Germline CDR1 SGHRS, CDR2 YFSETQ. V gave up 0 bases and J gave up 1 base, with 13 bases separating them. Based on the CDR3 plus reference TRBV5-1 and TRBJ1-1, the full variable domain is KAGVTQTPRYLIKTRGQQVTLSCSPISGHRSVSWYQQTPGQGLQFLFEYFSETQRNKGNFPGRFSGRQFSNSRSEMNVSTLELGDSALYLCASSLGRQGSNTEAFFGQGTRLTVV.

This rearrangement joins TRBV3-1 to TRBJ1-1; D is perhaps TRBD1 (5 bases). Germline CDR1 reads LGHDT; CDR2 reads YNNKEL (reference sequence). There are 16 residues in the CDR3. V was clipped by 4 bases and J by 1 base, with 16 bases between them. CDR3 sequence (DNA): TGTGCCAGCAGCCGGGAGGCAGGGCCTGCGAACACTGAAGCTTTCTTT. Translating it yields CASSREAGPANTEAFF.

This clonotype was recorded at least ten times. The chain links TRBV20-1 to TRBJ1-2, with 7 bases fitting TRBD1. J gave up 4 bases and V 4 bases, and 6 bases lay outside the gene matches. Germline lookup yields CDR1 DFQATT and CDR2 SNEGSKA (reference sequence). This CDR3 comprises 13 residues. CDR3 loop: CSAKQGPTYGYTF. The CDR3 region has the DNA TGCAGTGCTAAACAGGGGCCTACCTATGGCTACACCTTC.

This rearrangement joins TRBV5-1 to TRBJ2-2, with D unresolved. Trimming left V 3 bases short and J 5 bases short, with 11 bases between. Germline values: CDR1 SGHRS, CDR2 YFSETQ. The CDR3 covers 14 residues. In nucleotides, the CDR3 is TGCGCCAGCAGCTCCGCCGGGCAGACCGGGGAGCTGTTTTTT. It codes for CASSSAGQTGELFF.

J is TRBJ1-1 and V is TRBV30; no definite D call. V was trimmed by 0 bases and J by 3 bases, leaving 5 bases between them. Germline values: CDR1 GTSNPN, CDR2 SVGIG (reference sequence). The CDR3 contains 12 residues. As DNA, the CDR3 is TGTGCCTGGAGTGTAAGGTACACTGAAGCTTTCTTT. Translation: CAWSVRYTEAFF. The full variable domain, in which reference TRBV30 and TRBJ1-1 provide the parts outside the CDR3, is SQTIHQWPATLVQPVGSPLSLECTVEGTSNPNLYWYRQAAGRGLQLLFYSVGIGQISSEVPQNLSASRPQDRQFILSSKKLLLSDSGFYLCAWSVRYTEAFFGQGTRLTVV.

This clonotype was recorded only once. The CDR3 loop reads CASSLQGNSPLHF. The CDR3 DNA follows: TGTGCCAGCAGTCTTCAGGGAAATTCACCCCTCCACTTT. The rearrangement links TRBV12-3 or TRBV12-4 to TRBJ1-6; possible D gene TRBD1, 5 bases. Trimming took off 5 bases at V and 7 bases at J, with 9 bases between the two ends. This CDR3 contains 13 residues.

The gene calls are TRBV7-3 and TRBJ2-3, with 8 bases aligning to TRBD2. The CDR3 is 15 amino acids. Germline CDR1 reads SGHTA; CDR2 reads FQGTGA. Germline trimming cut 3 bases from V and 4 bases from J; bases unmatched to any gene: 6. The CDR3 bases are TGTGCCAGCAGCTTCAGAAGCGGGGGCGCAGATACGCAGTATTTT. This codes for CASSFRSGGADTQYF.

The chain carries TRBV7-8 and TRBJ2-1; D is uncertain. The ends were cut back, 2 bases at V and 8 bases at J, with 10 bases in the middle. The germline CDR1 and CDR2 sequences are SGHVS and FQNEAQ. This CDR3 spans 13 amino acids. The CDR3 DNA is TGTGCCAGCAGCTTAAGGGCGTGGGATGAGCAGTTCTTC. Translation gives CASSLRAWDEQFF.

This clonotype was observed a handful of times. V gene TRBV25-1 combines with J gene TRBJ2-5; perhaps TRBD2 as D (5 bases). The CDR3 extends over 14 amino acids. The V gene's germline CDR1 is MGHDK and CDR2 SYGVNS. Trimming took off 3 bases at V and 4 bases at J, with 12 bases between the two ends. The CDR3 DNA sequence: TGTGCCAGCAGTGAGGCGGGCCCGCGAGAGACCCAGTACTTC. Protein product: CASSEAGPRETQYF.

The rearrangement uses TRBV5-6 and TRBJ2-2, with D tentatively TRBD1 (6 bases). V shed 2 bases and J shed 1 base, with 9 bases lying between them. Germline CDR1 SGHDT, CDR2 YYEEEE. The CDR3 runs 15 residues. CDR3: CASSFYRVNTGELFF. The CDR3 DNA sequence: TGTGCCAGCAGCTTTTACAGGGTGAACACCGGGGAGCTGTTTTTT.

The chain combines TRBV6-5 with TRBJ2-1; TRBD1 aligns across 7 bases. Germline V CDR1 and CDR2: MNHEY, SVGAGI. The junction had 6 bases not matched to a gene; V was cut back by 2 bases and J by 5 bases. CDR3 length: 15 amino acids. CDR3 residues: CASSYKTGQHNEQFF. CDR3 DNA: TGTGCCAGCAGTTACAAGACAGGGCAGCACAATGAGCAGTTCTTC.

This chain joins TRBV18 and TRBJ1-3, with TRBD1 as a possible D gene (5 bases). Germline CDR1 reads KGHSH; CDR2 reads LQKENI. Trimming removed 3 bases from V and 1 base from J, with 10 bases in between. The CDR3 sequence is 15 residues long. CDR3 in DNA: TGTGCCAGCTCACCGGTCAGGGCTTCTGGAAACACCATATATTTT. Translating it yields CASSPVRASGNTIYF.

This clonotype has ten or more counts. This sequence joins TRBV7-3 and TRBJ2-1, with 12 nucleotides matching TRBD2. This CDR3 is 15 amino acids long. Germline V gene sequence: CDR1 SGHTA, CDR2 FQGTGA. V shed 5 bases and J 8 bases; nucleotides not matched to a gene: 7. The CDR3 here is CASSPSGGARDEQFF. The CDR3 region has the DNA TGTGCCAGCAGCCCTAGCGGGGGGGCGCGGGATGAGCAGTTCTTC.

This clonotype was counted a few times. The chain carries TRBV7-9 and TRBJ2-3, with no clear D. Between the trimmed V and J ends, which lost 3 bases and 7 bases, there was a span of 8 bases. Germline CDR1 SEHNR, CDR2 FQNEAQ (reference sequence). CDR3 size: 12 residues. CDR3 DNA sequence: TGTGCCAGCAGCTTGTCGGGTTATACGCAGTATTTT. The encoded protein is CASSLSGYTQYF.

The chain combines TRBV28 with TRBJ1-1, with a possible D match to TRBD1 (5 bases). This CDR3 has 14 residues. Germline V gene data show CDR1 as MDHEN and CDR2 as SYDVKM. Trimming took off 3 bases at V and 3 bases at J, with 11 bases between the two ends. This CDR3 reads CASSLVGDHTEAFF. The CDR3 nucleotides read TGTGCCAGCAGTTTGGTGGGGGACCACACTGAAGCTTTCTTT. The variable domain in full, completed from reference TRBV28 and TRBJ1-1, reads DVKVTQSSRYLVKRTGEKVFLECVQDMDHENMFWYRQDPGLGLRLIYFSYDVKMKEKGDIPEGYSVSREKKERFSLILESASTNQTSMYLCASSLVGDHTEAFFGQGTRLTVV.

DNA of the CDR3: TGTGCCAGCAGTTGGTCGGGAGATGGCTACACCTTC. Its translation is CASSWSGDGYTF. The rearrangement uses TRBV6-5 and TRBJ1-2; D gene uncertain. From germline, CDR1 is MNHEY and CDR2 SVGAGI. Between the trimmed V and J ends, which lost 4 bases and 6 bases, there was a span of 9 bases. CDR3 length: 12 residues.